One sample yielded the 8 T cell receptor beta chains listed below, sequenced in a study of T cell responses to AZD1222 COVID-19 vaccine. TCRdb keeps only in-frame clones here, not all; method: immunoSEQ multiplex PCR. The sample consists of 150,000 or so clones, 80% to 90% of them appearing once. Material: peripheral blood, obtained on day 0 of MenACWY control vaccination. These receptors originate from an adult in good health.

This chain connects TRBV7-9 to TRBJ2-7; D is ambiguous. Germline CDR1 is SEHNR and CDR2 is FQNEAQ (reference sequence). This CDR3 has 12 residues. Deletions cut 5 bases from V and 0 bases from J, with 5 bases between. The CDR3 sequence: CASSPSSYEQYF. Written as DNA, the CDR3 is TGTGCCAGCAGCCCAAGCTCCTACGAGCAGTACTTC.

The chain is built from TRBV11-3 and TRBJ2-2; D may be TRBD1 or TRBD2 (5 bases each). This CDR3 has 15 residues. CDR1 and CDR2 from the germline V gene are SGHNT and YENEEA. V was trimmed by 6 bases and J by 10 bases, leaving 21 bases between them. The CDR3 sequence: CASSLSGTSSEELFF. The CDR3 DNA sequence: TGTGCCAGCAGTTTATCCGGGACCTCCTCCGAGGAGCTGTTTTTT.

The rearrangement uses TRBV3-1 (or the pseudogene TRBV3-2) and TRBJ2-3; D gene uncertain. Germline CDR1 LGHDT, CDR2 YNNKEL (reference sequence). V was cut by 0 bases and J by 5 bases, with 12 bases left in between. The CDR3 is made up of 15 amino acids. For the CDR3, the DNA is TGTGCCAGCAGCCAAGATAAGGCAGGTAAAGATACGCAGTATTTT. Residues: CASSQDKAGKDTQYF.

A few counts support this clone. The chain recombines TRBV5-1 with TRBJ2-7, with 12 bases matching TRBD1. Germline V gene sequence: CDR1 SGHRS, CDR2 YFSETQ. This CDR3 has 16 amino acids. Losses at the gene ends were 0 bases for V and 7 bases for J; bases not matched to a gene: 8. Here the CDR3 DNA reads TGCGCCAGCAGCTTGGCCCCGGGACAGGGGGCGGGTGAGCAGTACTTC. Translating gives CASSLAPGQGAGEQYF.

The chain couples TRBV13 to TRBJ1-1; D uncertain. The CDR3 contains 15 residues. The germline CDR1 and CDR2 sequences are PRHDT and FYEKMQ (reference sequence). V was pared by 5 bases and J by 4 bases, with 17 bases between. CDR3 loop: CASSPGGLDATEAFF. CDR3 DNA sequence: TGTGCCAGCAGCCCAGGAGGGCTGGATGCCACTGAAGCTTTCTTT.

The rearrangement joins TRBV19 to TRBJ1-1, with D unresolved. CDR1 and CDR2 from the germline V gene are LNHDA and SQIVND (reference sequence). Trimming stripped 7 bases from V and 4 bases from J, with 10 bases between. The CDR3 is made up of 12 amino acids. As DNA, the CDR3 is TGTGCCAGTAAGGTTGGATTCACTGAAGCTTTCTTT. Translated: CASKVGFTEAFF.

The chain carries TRBV29-1 and TRBJ1-2, with TRBD1 as a possible D gene (5 bases). The CDR3 sequence is 14 residues long. Germline V gives CDR1 SQVTM, CDR2 ANQGSEA. V lost 3 bases, J lost 8 bases, and 19 bases lay in between. The CDR3 region is CSVEGGWDRRGYTF. The CDR3 DNA sequence: TGCAGCGTTGAGGGGGGATGGGACCGGAGGGGCTACACCTTC. The full variable domain, with the rest looked up from reference TRBV29-1 and TRBJ1-2, is SAVISQKPSRDICQRGTSLTIQCQVDSQVTMMFWYRQQPGQSLTLIATANQGSEATYESGFVIDKFPISRPNLTFSTLTVSNMSPEDSSIYLCSVEGGWDRRGYTFGSGTRLTVV.

The chain couples TRBV5-1 to TRBJ2-2; D not resolved. CDR3 length equals 13 residues. Trimming took off 1 base at V and 5 bases at J, with 6 bases between the two ends. Germline V CDR1 and CDR2: SGHRS, YFSETQ. CDR3 DNA sequence: TGCGCCAGCAGCTTGTTCCCAACCGGGGAGCTGTTTTTT. Translating it yields CASSLFPTGELFF.